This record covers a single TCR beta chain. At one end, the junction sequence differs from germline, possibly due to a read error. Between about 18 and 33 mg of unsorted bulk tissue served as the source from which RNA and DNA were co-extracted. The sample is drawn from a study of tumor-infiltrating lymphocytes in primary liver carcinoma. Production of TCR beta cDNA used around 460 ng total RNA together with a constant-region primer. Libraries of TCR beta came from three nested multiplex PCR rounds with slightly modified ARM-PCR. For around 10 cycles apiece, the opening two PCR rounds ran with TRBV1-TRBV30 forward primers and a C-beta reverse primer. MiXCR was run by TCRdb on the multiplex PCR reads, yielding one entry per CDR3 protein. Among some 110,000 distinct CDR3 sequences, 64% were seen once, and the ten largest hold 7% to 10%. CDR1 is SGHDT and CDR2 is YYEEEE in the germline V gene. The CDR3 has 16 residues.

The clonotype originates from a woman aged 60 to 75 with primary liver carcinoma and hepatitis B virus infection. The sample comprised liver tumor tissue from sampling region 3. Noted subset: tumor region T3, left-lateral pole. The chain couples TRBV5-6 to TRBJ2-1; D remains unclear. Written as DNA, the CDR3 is TGTGCCAGCAGCTTGAAGATTGGTCTGCTTTGGAATGAGCAGTCCTTC. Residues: CASSLKIGLLWNEQSF.